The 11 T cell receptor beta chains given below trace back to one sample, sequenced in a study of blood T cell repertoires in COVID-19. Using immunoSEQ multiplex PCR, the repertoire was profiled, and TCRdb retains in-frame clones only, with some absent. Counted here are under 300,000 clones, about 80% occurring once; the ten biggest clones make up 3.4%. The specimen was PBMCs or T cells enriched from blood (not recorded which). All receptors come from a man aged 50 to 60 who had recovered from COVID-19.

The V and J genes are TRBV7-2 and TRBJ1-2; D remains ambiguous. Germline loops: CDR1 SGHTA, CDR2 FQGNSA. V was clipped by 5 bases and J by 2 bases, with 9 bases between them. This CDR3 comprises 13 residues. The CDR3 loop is CASSPGRNYGYTF. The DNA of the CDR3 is TGTGCCAGCAGCCCGGGGAGGAACTATGGCTACACCTTC.

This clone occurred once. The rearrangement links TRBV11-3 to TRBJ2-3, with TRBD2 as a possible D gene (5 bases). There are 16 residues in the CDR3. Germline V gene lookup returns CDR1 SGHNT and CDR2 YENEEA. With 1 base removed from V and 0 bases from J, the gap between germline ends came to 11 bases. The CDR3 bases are TGTGCCAGCAGCTTAGGTGAAGGGAGTAGCACAGATACGCAGTATTTT. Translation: CASSLGEGSSTDTQYF.

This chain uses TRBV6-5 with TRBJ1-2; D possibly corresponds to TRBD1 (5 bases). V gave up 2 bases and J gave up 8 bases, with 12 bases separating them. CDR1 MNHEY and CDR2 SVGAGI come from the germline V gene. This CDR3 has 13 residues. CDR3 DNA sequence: TGTGCCAGCAGTTACCACCAGGGAGGAGGCTACACCTTC. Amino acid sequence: CASSYHQGGGYTF.

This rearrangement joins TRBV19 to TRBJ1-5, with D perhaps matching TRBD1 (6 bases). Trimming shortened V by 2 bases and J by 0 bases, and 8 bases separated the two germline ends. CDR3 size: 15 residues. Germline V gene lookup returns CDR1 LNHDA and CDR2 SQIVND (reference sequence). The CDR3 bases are TGTGCCAGTAGTATATCAGGGGTTAGCAATCAGCCCCAGCATTTT. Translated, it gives CASSISGVSNQPQHF.

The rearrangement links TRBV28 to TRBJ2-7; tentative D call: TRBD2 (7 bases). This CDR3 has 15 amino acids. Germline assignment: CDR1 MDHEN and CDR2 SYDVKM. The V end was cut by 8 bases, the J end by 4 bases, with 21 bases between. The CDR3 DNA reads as TGTGCCAGCCTCTCACCCCGCGGGGGCCCATACGAGCAGTACTTC. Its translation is CASLSPRGGPYEQYF.

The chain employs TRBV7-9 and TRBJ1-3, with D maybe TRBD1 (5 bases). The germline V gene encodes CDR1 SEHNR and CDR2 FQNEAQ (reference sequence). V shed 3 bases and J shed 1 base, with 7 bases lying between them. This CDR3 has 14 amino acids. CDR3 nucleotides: TGTGCCAGCAGCTTCACAGGTTCTGGAAACACCATATATTTT. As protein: CASSFTGSGNTIYF.

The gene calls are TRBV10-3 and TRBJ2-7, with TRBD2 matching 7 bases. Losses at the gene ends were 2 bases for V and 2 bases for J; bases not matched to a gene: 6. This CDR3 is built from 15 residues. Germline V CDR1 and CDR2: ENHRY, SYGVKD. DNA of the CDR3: TGTGCCATCAGTGAGGGGGGGGACGGGCCCTACGAGCAGTACTTC. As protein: CAISEGGDGPYEQYF.

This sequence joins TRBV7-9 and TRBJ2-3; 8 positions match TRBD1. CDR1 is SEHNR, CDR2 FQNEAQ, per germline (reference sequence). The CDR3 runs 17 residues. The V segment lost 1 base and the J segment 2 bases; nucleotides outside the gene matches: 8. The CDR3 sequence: CASSLGLGQDHTDTQYF. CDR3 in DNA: TGTGCCAGCAGCTTAGGGTTGGGACAGGACCACACAGATACGCAGTATTTT.

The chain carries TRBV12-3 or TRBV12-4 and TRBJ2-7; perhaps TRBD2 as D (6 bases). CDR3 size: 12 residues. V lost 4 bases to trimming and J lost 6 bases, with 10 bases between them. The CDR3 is CASSWGVPEQYF. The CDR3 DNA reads TGTGCCAGCAGTTGGGGGGTTCCCGAGCAGTACTTC.

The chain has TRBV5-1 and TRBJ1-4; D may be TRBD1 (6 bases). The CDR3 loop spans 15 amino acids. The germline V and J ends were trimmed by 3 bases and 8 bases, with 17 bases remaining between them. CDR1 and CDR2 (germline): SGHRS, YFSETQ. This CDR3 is CASSSNRDLTEKLFF. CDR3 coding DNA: TGCGCCAGCAGCTCGAACAGGGATCTTACGGAAAAACTGTTTTTT.

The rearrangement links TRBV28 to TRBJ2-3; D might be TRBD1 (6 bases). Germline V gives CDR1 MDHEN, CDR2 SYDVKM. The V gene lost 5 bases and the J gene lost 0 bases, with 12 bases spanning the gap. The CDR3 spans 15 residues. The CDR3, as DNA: TGTGCCAGCAGTGCCGGACAGAGAAGCACAGATACGCAGTATTTT. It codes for CASSAGQRSTDTQYF.